This T cell receptor beta chain was sequenced for a study of T cell responses to AZD1222 COVID-19 vaccine. About the study: Researchers grouped second doses given at about 4 or about 12 weeks into one pool. Study-wide points: Samples come after the peak T cell response, not at day 14. Donors in the cohort were predominantly white British and more often female, and clonal diversity was possibly underestimated.

Only in-frame clones appear in the TCRdb table, and some are missing; sequencing was by immunoSEQ multiplex PCR. This sample has 150,000 to 160,000 clones, with 90% found just once. Turning to this clone: Its antigen is still unknown.

Germline CDR1 and CDR2: MDHEN and SYDVKM. V lost 6 bases and J 8 bases, leaving 19 bases between the germline ends. This CDR3 comprises 14 residues. The source material was peripheral blood, sampled on day 0 of AZD1222 vaccination. The chain is built from TRBV28 and TRBJ1-2, with TRBD1 as a possible D gene (5 bases). The clonotype was recovered from an adult in good health. The CDR3 nucleotides read TGTGCCAGCAGGGGCCTGGTGGGGGTGAAAGGCTACACCTTC. It is translated as CASRGLVGVKGYTF.